Listed below are T cell receptor beta chains from one sample, sequenced in a study of Graves' ophthalmopathy and Graves' hyperthyroidism. MiXCR, run by TCRdb on the multiplex PCR reads, gives a single entry per CDR3 protein. This table holds around 520,000 distinct CDR3 sequences, less than 40% found once. The sample comprised peripheral blood or thyroid tissue (not recorded which). The source is an adult man with Graves' hyperthyroidism. Each CDR3 is given with its conserved first and last residue. Fields, in order: V gene, D gene, clone size, J gene, CDR3 DNA, CDR3 protein. D genes are given only for firm matches. Only part of the rows carry a size: once, few, many, or a class if the clone is expanded.

TRBV29-1	TRBD2	many	TRBJ2-2	TGCAGCGTTGGATTGGGCAGGGGACCGACTAGCGGGAGGTACACCGGGGAGCTGTTTTTT	CSVGLGRGPTSGRYTGELFF
TRBV29-1	TRBD2	-	TRBJ2-6	TGCAGCGTTGTGGGAGGGCTTGGGGCCAACGTCCTGACTTTC	CSVVGGLGANVLTF
TRBV5-1	-	few	TRBJ1-2	TGCGCCAGCAGCTTGGGACCTAACCATGGCTACACCTTC	CASSLGPNHGYTF
TRBV12-3/TRBV12-4	-	many	TRBJ1-6	TGTGCCAGCAGTTTCGGACCGCAGAATTCACCCCTCCACTTT	CASSFGPQNSPLHF
TRBV7-8	-	many	TRBJ1-1	TGTGCCAGCAGCACGGACATGAACACTGAAGCTTTCTTT	CASSTDMNTEAFF
TRBV13	-	many	TRBJ1-1	TGTGCCAGCAGCCCTGAGGTCCAGCACACTGAAGCTTTCTTT	CASSPEVQHTEAFF
TRBV3-1	TRBD1	-	TRBJ1-2	TGTGCCAGCAGCCAATTAGCGGGACAGGGGTTCGAGTATGGCTACACCTTC	CASSQLAGQGFEYGYTF
TRBV6-5	-	few	TRBJ2-5	TGTGCCAGCAGGACTATCGAAGAGACCCAGTACTTC	CASRTIEETQYF
TRBV29-1	-	many	TRBJ2-2	TGCAGCGTGAAAGACAGGTCGAACACCGGGGAGCTGTTTTTT	CSVKDRSNTGELFF
TRBV4-2	-	-	TRBJ1-5	TGTGCCAGCAGCCAAGAGTTGGGCGGACGGGCTAGCAATCAGCCCCAGCATTTT	CASSQELGGRASNQPQHF
TRBV7-8	-	many	TRBJ1-2	TGTGCCAGCAGCCCCGCGTTGGGGGCGGACTATGGCTACACCTTC	CASSPALGADYGYTF
TRBV6-5	-	many	TRBJ2-5	TGTGCCAGCAGTCCGCCGACAGCTCAAGAGACCCAGTACTTC	CASSPPTAQETQYF
TRBV7-8	TRBD2	-	TRBJ2-7	TGTGCCACGTCCCGGCTAGCGGATTACGAGCAGTACTTC	CATSRLADYEQYF
TRBV7-9	-	once	TRBJ2-1	TGTGCCAGCAGCTTATCAGCGGATGCCTACAATGAGCAGTTCTTC	CASSLSADAYNEQFF
TRBV10-3	TRBD1	-	TRBJ1-2	TGTGCCATCAGGAGGGACAGGGTTAACTATGGCTACACCTTC	CAIRRDRVNYGYTF
TRBV9	-	-	TRBJ1-4	TGTGCCAGCAGCGTAGAAGGGAGAATGGAAAAACTGTTTTTT	CASSVEGRMEKLFF
TRBV7-9	-	-	TRBJ2-5	TGTGCCAGCAGCCCCCTCGTGGGCGGGGAGACCCAGTACTTC	CASSPLVGGETQYF
TRBV19	TRBD2	-	TRBJ2-2	TGTGCCAGTAGTATCCGCACGGGACTAGAGAACACCGGGGAGCTGTTTTTT	CASSIRTGLENTGELFF
TRBV30	TRBD1	-	TRBJ1-2	TGTGCCTGGAGTAGGTCGGACAGGGTTGGCTATGGCTACACCTTC	CAWSRSDRVGYGYTF
TRBV20-1	TRBD1	many	TRBJ1-1	TGCAGTGCTAGAGTCGCAGGGGGGCGGTACACTGAAGCTTTCTTT	CSARVAGGRYTEAFF
TRBV6-5	-	-	TRBJ1-1	TGTGCCAGCAATCCGGGAATCCGCACTGAAGCTTTCTTT	CASNPGIRTEAFF
TRBV24-1	TRBD1	-	TRBJ1-2	TGTGCCACCAGGAGAACAGGGGCCAACTACTATGGCTACACCTTC	CATRRTGANYYGYTF
TRBV6-5	-	many	TRBJ2-2	TGTGCCAGCACGGCCGGGACAACGAACACCGGGGAGCTGTTTTTT	CASTAGTTNTGELFF
TRBV12-5	-	-	TRBJ2-1	TGTGCTAGTGGTTTGGTACGGCTCAATGAGCAGTTCTTC	CASGLVRLNEQFF
TRBV19	TRBD1	many	TRBJ1-1	TGTGCCAGTAGAACTGGAGGGGACAGAATGAACACTGAAGCTTTCTTT	CASRTGGDRMNTEAFF
TRBV24-1	TRBD2	many	TRBJ2-5	TGTGCCACCAGTGACGCTGTAGCGGGAGATGAGACCCAGTACTTC	CATSDAVAGDETQYF
TRBV7-2	TRBD2	-	TRBJ2-3	TGTGCCAGCAGCTTCCCCCTTAGCGGGAGATCAGATACGCAGTATTTT	CASSFPLSGRSDTQYF